Listed here is a single TCR beta chain. This entry belongs to a study of CD4 T cells in relation to SARS-CoV-2 and coronaviruses. CD4 enrichment then naive enrichment separated naive from memory CD4+ cells. The CDR3 length is 17 residues. The germline gives CDR1 MDHEN, CDR2 SYDVKM. The junction had 17 bases not matched to a gene; V was cut back by 6 bases and J by 9 bases. Profiling relied on immunoSEQ multiplex PCR, and the TCRdb table lists in-frame clones only, not all of them. The profile shows approximately 50,000 clones, just over 90% of them singletons. Sequenced material: naive CD4+ T cells from PBMCs. Regarding subset: naive CD4+ T cells isolated by negative enrichment. The J gene is TRBJ2-1, the V gene TRBV28; 10 bases agree with TRBD2. This TCR derives from an adult with COVID-19. In DNA form, the CDR3 reads TGTGCCAGCAGCCCTGGACTAGCGGTCCTCCCTAGGGGTGAGCAGTTCTTC. This gives the protein CASSPGLAVLPRGEQFF.